A selection of T cell receptor beta chains follows, all from one sample in a study of chemoradiotherapy in HPV16-positive cancers. Produced via immunoSEQ multiplex PCR; TCRdb's table is partial and in-frame only. The data show approximately 35,000 clones, 80% to 95% seen once. The sequencing here drew on blood, taken from a patient who underwent chemoradiotherapy. These receptor sequences come from a human donor with HPV-associated anogenital cancer. Each CDR3 is given without its conserved first and last residue.

>TRBJ2-2|TRBV19
ASSLTFQQGAPGELF
>TRBJ1-1|TRBV12-5
ASGSPGQRSEAF
>TRBJ2-7|TRBV7-2
ASREGPNYEQY
>TRBJ1-2|TRBV21-1
ASSNEKRQAPPY
>TRBJ1-1|TRBV6-6
ASSYVATTEAF
>TRBJ1-3|TRBV18
ASSPPLGYGNTIY
>TRBJ2-7|TRBV15
ATRTVSSYEQY
>TRBJ2-2|TRBV19
ASSIGGGTIGELF
>TRBJ2-5|TRBV13
ASSPRDRGSLSQETQY
>TRBJ2-2|TRBV30
AFHPAWANTGELF
>TRBJ1-2|TRBV11-2
ASGKYSSNNYGYT
>TRBJ2-7|TRBV19
ASSIRPFGGIYEQY
>TRBJ2-7|TRBV6-6
ASDLRGSGHEQY
>TRBJ2-7|TRBV5-5
ASSISYEQY
>TRBJ2-7|TRBV4-2
ASEKEAGGSYEQY
>TRBJ1-4|TRBV29-1
SVAGNNEKLF
>TRBJ1-5|TRBV16
ASSQSSGILGQPQH
>TRBJ1-1|TRBV11-2
ASSLHRTGLSEAF
>TRBJ2-1|TRBV21-1
ASSPYNEQF
>TRBJ1-4|TRBV25-1
AGSVRQGRNEKLF
>TRBJ2-3|TRBV11-1
ASSHQDRGQSTDTQY
>TRBJ1-3|TRBV4-3
ASSKIAGLKNTIY
>TRBJ1-2|TRBV7-9
ASSLILGADYGYT
>TRBJ2-5|TRBV27
ASSLESGGYQETQY